This T cell receptor (beta chain) comes out of a study of control samples from healthy donors and cancer patients. Between the trimmed V and J ends, which lost 1 base and 4 bases, there was a span of 11 bases. Germline V lookup: CDR1 MGHRA, CDR2 YSYEKL. This CDR3 spans 16 amino acids. Sequencing was performed with immunoSEQ multiplex PCR; in TCRdb, only in-frame clones are kept and a portion is missing. The data contain a few hundred thousand clones, 80% to 95% of them singletons. This TCR was recovered from a man aged 40-49 years with head and neck cancer. V gene TRBV4-1 combines with J gene TRBJ2-6; maybe TRBD2 (6 bases). Sequenced input: PBMCs. CDR3 sequence reads: CASSQGQGGGANVLTF. The CDR3 nucleotides read TGCGCCAGCAGCCAAGGTCAGGGAGGAGGGGCCAACGTCCTGACTTTC.